This passage covers 23 T cell receptor beta chains from one sample sequenced in a study of T cells in Graves' hyperthyroidism and ophthalmopathy. What was amplified from RNA transcripts were TCR beta CDR3 regions. Researchers ran a first-round RT-PCR on the TCR CDR3 using the HTBI primer set. TCRdb itself ran the multiplex PCR reads through MiXCR, one entry per CDR3 protein. The data contain almost 600,000 distinct CDR3 sequences, about 15% of them singletons. Sequenced sample: blood. All receptors derive from a woman aged 25 to 39 with Graves' hyperthyroidism that later progressed to Graves' ophthalmopathy.

The J gene is TRBJ2-3, the V gene TRBV6-2 or TRBV6-3; a possible D gene is TRBD1 (6 bases). V was trimmed by 7 bases and J by 0 bases, leaving 11 bases between them. Germline loops: CDR1 MNHEY, CDR2 SVGEGT. The CDR3 is made up of 14 amino acids. CDR3 in DNA: TGTGCCAGCAACGACAGGATGAGCACAGATACGCAGTATTTT. Translated, it gives CASNDRMSTDTQYF.

The table lists this clonotype with many counts. The CDR3 here is CASSIAGRWRSSGTEAFF. CDR3 in DNA: TGTGCCAGTAGTATAGCGGGCAGGTGGCGGAGCTCTGGCACTGAAGCTTTCTTT. V usage is TRBV19 and J usage is TRBJ1-1; D is undetermined. CDR1 and CDR2 (germline): LNHDA, SQIVND (reference sequence). V lost 1 base, J lost 4 bases, and 22 bases lay in between. The CDR3 is 18 amino acids.

The rearrangement uses TRBV20-1 and TRBJ1-5; D not resolved. The V end lost 0 bases, the J end lost 9 bases, and 9 bases lay between the germline ends. The CDR3 runs 12 residues. The germline V gene has CDR1 DFQATT and CDR2 SNEGSKA (reference sequence). For the CDR3, the DNA is TGCAGTGCTAGAGATCTGGGGAGGCCCCAGCATTTT. Translated: CSARDLGRPQHF.

This clonotype has at least ten counts. The CDR3 DNA reads TGCGCCAGCAGCTTGTGGGACAGGGACACTGAAGCTTTCTTT. Protein sequence: CASSLWDRDTEAFF. V usage is TRBV5-1 and J usage is TRBJ1-1; 9 bases map to TRBD1. CDR1 SGHRS and CDR2 YFSETQ come from the germline V gene. The CDR3 contains 14 residues. The junction had 1 base not matched to a gene; V was cut back by 1 base and J by 3 bases.

In its sample, this clonotype was seen a few times. The chain recombines TRBV7-8 with TRBJ1-5, with TRBD1 matching over 7 bases. This CDR3 has 17 residues. The V gene's germline CDR1 is SGHVS and CDR2 FQNEAQ. The V and J ends lost 4 bases and 0 bases, in that order; junction bases with no gene match: 9. CDR3 residues: CASSYRQGFGSNQPQHF. The CDR3 nucleotides are TGTGCCAGCAGCTACCGACAGGGTTTCGGTAGCAATCAGCCCCAGCATTTT.

The chain uses TRBV9 and TRBJ1-1; D unresolved. With 0 bases removed from V and 7 bases from J, the gap between germline ends came to 10 bases. CDR1 is SGDLS, CDR2 YYNGEE, per germline. CDR3 size: 13 residues. The CDR3 sequence: CASSVASGDEAFF. For the CDR3, the DNA is TGTGCCAGCAGCGTAGCATCAGGAGATGAAGCTTTCTTT.

The genes are TRBV6-1 and TRBJ1-3; weak D call: TRBD1 (5 bases). CDR1 and CDR2 from the germline V gene are MNHNS and SASEGT. V was trimmed by 8 bases and J by 0 bases, leaving 32 bases between them. The CDR3 has 21 residues. This CDR3 is CASYDPRQRRKKGSSGNTIYF. Written as DNA, the CDR3 is TGTGCCAGCTATGACCCTAGACAGAGGAGGAAGAAAGGCTCCTCTGGAAACACCATATATTTT.

The CDR3 region is CASSLISDSVSYNEQFF. Here the CDR3 DNA reads TGTGCCAGCAGCTTGATATCGGACAGCGTTTCCTACAATGAGCAGTTCTTC. The chain employs TRBV5-6 and TRBJ2-1; possibly TRBD1 for D (6 bases). V lost 1 base and J lost 1, with 15 bases in between. The germline CDR1 and CDR2 sequences are SGHDT and YYEEEE. The CDR3 runs 17 residues.

The chain has TRBV11-3 and TRBJ2-6, with D perhaps matching TRBD2 (7 bases). The V and J ends lost 5 bases and 4 bases respectively, with 15 bases between them. This CDR3 is 16 amino acids long. Germline values: CDR1 SGHNT, CDR2 YENEEA. The CDR3 spells CASSIAGRGGANVLTF. CDR3 DNA sequence: TGTGCCAGCAGCATCGCGGGGAGGGGGGGGGCCAACGTCCTGACTTTC.

Points on this clonotype: The limits of the CDR3 on the DNA are not certain, so only TCRdb's listed CDR3 is given. The chain combines TRBV20-1 with TRBJ1-5. The CDR3 contains 23 residues when both ends are counted. CDR1 and CDR2 (germline): DFQATT, SNEGSKA (reference sequence). The CDR3 here is CSASVAGGTDTQYFGPGNQPQHF.

This clonotype has more than one count but fewer than ten. V gene TRBV18 combines with J gene TRBJ2-1, with D hard to call. Trimming removed 0 bases from V and 5 bases from J, with 8 bases in between. The V gene's germline CDR1 is KGHSH and CDR2 LQKENI. The CDR3 totals 14 residues. The CDR3, as DNA: TGTGCCAGCTCACCACCGTCCCAGAACAATGAGCAGTTCTTC. Residues: CASSPPSQNNEQFF.

The chain links TRBV18 to TRBJ1-2; D might be TRBD1 (6 bases). This CDR3 spans 15 amino acids. Trimming cost V 7 bases and J 4 bases, with 19 bases left between them. Germline CDR1 reads KGHSH; CDR2 reads LQKENI. CDR3 DNA sequence: TGTGCCAGCTTACCCGGGTCAGGGGCACCCTATGGCTACACCTTC. This sequence encodes CASLPGSGAPYGYTF. Full variable domain (remainder filled in from reference TRBV18 and TRBJ1-2): NAGVMQNPRHLVRRRGQEARLRCSPMKGHSHVYWYRQLPEEGLKFMVYLQKENIIDESGMPKERFSAEFPKEGPSILRIQQVVRGDSAAYFCASLPGSGAPYGYTFGSGTRLTVV.

The chain carries TRBV24-1 and TRBJ2-3; TRBD1 matches at 9 bases. V dropped 2 bases and J dropped 0; count of bases not matched to a gene: 11. There are 19 residues in the CDR3. CDR1 is KGHDR, CDR2 SFDVKD, per germline. DNA for the CDR3: TGTGCCACCAGTGATTCTACCTTTACCGGGACAGGGAGCACAGATACGCAGTATTTT. It encodes CATSDSTFTGTGSTDTQYF.

A few counts support this clonotype. The chain recombines TRBV19 with TRBJ2-1; TRBD2 agrees at 9 bases. Losses at the gene ends were 5 bases for V and 4 bases for J; bases not matched to a gene: 6. Germline V CDR1 and CDR2: LNHDA, SQIVND (reference sequence). The CDR3 is 15 amino acids. CDR3 sequence: CASSAGTSTYNEQFF. The CDR3 DNA reads as TGTGCCAGTAGTGCCGGGACTAGCACGTACAATGAGCAGTTCTTC.

On this clonotype: Given a much more abundant clone one base away, this may be a read error. The chain joins TRBV4-1 to TRBJ1-2; D not certain. The CDR3 contains 13 residues. Germline V CDR1 and CDR2: MGHRA, YSYEKL. With 7 bases removed from V and 6 bases from J, the gap between germline ends came to 15 bases. CDR3 amino acids: CASNHLHADGYTF. CDR3 coding DNA: TGCGCCAGCAACCATCTTCACGCGGATGGCTACACCTTC.

This clonotype has at least ten counts. The chain carries TRBV29-1 and TRBJ1-1, with D perhaps matching TRBD1 (5 bases). The CDR3 covers 13 residues. Trimming removed 5 bases from V and 4 bases from J, with 14 bases in between. Germline V gene sequence: CDR1 SQVTM, CDR2 ANQGSEA. This CDR3 is CSVSEGLSTEAFF. Here the CDR3 DNA reads TGCAGCGTTTCAGAGGGGCTGAGCACTGAAGCTTTCTTT.

This chain links TRBV6-5 with TRBJ2-7, with 9 bases identical to TRBD1. Germline CDR1 and CDR2: MNHEY and SVGAGI. V dropped 1 base and J dropped 6; count of bases not matched to a gene: 13. This CDR3 is 17 amino acids long. The CDR3 here is CASSYWPGQGISSEQYF. The CDR3 DNA follows: TGTGCCAGCAGTTACTGGCCGGGACAGGGAATATCGTCCGAGCAGTACTTC.

The chain has TRBV28 and TRBJ1-5; TRBD1 agrees at 9 bases. The CDR3 consists of 14 residues. The V segment lost 9 bases and the J segment 4 bases; nucleotides outside the gene matches: 7. Looked up from germline, CDR1 is MDHEN and CDR2 is SYDVKM. CDR3 coding DNA: TGTGCCAGTGAGGGACAGGGATTAAATCAGCCCCAGCATTTT. Translation: CASEGQGLNQPQHF. The entire variable domain, with the rest obtained from reference TRBV28 and TRBJ1-5, is as follows: DVKVTQSSRYLVKRTGEKVFLECVQDMDHENMFWYRQDPGLGLRLIYFSYDVKMKEKGDIPEGYSVSREKKERFSLILESASTNQTSMYLCASEGQGLNQPQHFGDGTRLSIL.

This clonotype was observed at least ten times. This chain uses TRBV20-1 with TRBJ2-3; D is possibly TRBD2 (5 bases). The CDR3 covers 12 residues. V was cut by 6 bases and J by 6 bases, with 13 bases left in between. CDR1 and CDR2 from the germline V gene are DFQATT and SNEGSKA (reference sequence). The CDR3 is CSAPGLTDTQYF. For the CDR3, the DNA is TGCAGTGCGCCCGGACTCACGGATACGCAGTATTTT.

In its sample, this clonotype was seen many times. This chain uses TRBV3-1 with TRBJ2-3; 11 nucleotides match TRBD2. There are 18 residues in the CDR3. Looked up from germline, CDR1 is LGHDT and CDR2 is YNNKEL (reference sequence). J gave up 4 bases and V 0 bases, and 9 bases lay outside the gene matches. The CDR3 sequence is CASSQETVLAGVADTQYF. The DNA of the CDR3 is TGTGCCAGCAGCCAAGAGACAGTACTAGCGGGAGTCGCAGATACGCAGTATTTT.

V is TRBV9 and J is TRBJ1-6; no clear D. Germline V lookup: CDR1 SGDLS, CDR2 YYNGEE. This CDR3 comprises 13 residues. V was shortened by 0 bases and J by 7 bases, with 5 bases between the two germline ends. This CDR3 is CASSVDKNSPLHF. In nucleotides, the CDR3 is TGTGCCAGCAGCGTAGATAAGAATTCACCCCTCCACTTT.

The chain combines TRBV20-1 with TRBJ2-1, with 8 bases identical to TRBD2. Germline V gives CDR1 DFQATT, CDR2 SNEGSKA (reference sequence). The CDR3 covers 15 residues. V lost 1 base and J lost 9; bases outside the gene matches: 11. CDR3 DNA sequence: TGCAGTGCTAGAGGCCAACTAGCGGCGGGAGGTGAGCAGTTCTTC. Translated: CSARGQLAAGGEQFF.

The genes are TRBV9 and TRBJ2-7; D unclear. V gave up 4 bases and J gave up 6 bases, with 14 bases separating them. The CDR3 is 13 amino acids. Germline V CDR1 and CDR2: SGDLS, YYNGEE. CDR3 amino acids: CASSHSGWGEQYF. CDR3 in DNA: TGTGCCAGCAGCCACTCCGGTTGGGGCGAGCAGTACTTC.